One and the same sample provided the 28 T cell receptor beta chains below, sequenced in a study of blood T cell repertoires in COVID-19. Method: immunoSEQ multiplex PCR; TCRdb's copy keeps in-frame clones and lacks some. Seen here are about 180,000 clones, about 81% observed once, and the top ten hold approximately 12%. The sample was peripheral blood. The receptors come from an elderly woman with COVID-19, enrolled during active disease.

The chain combines TRBV6-5 with TRBJ2-7; possibly TRBD1 for D (5 bases). CDR1 is MNHEY, CDR2 SVGAGI, per germline. V was pared by 2 bases and J by 3 bases, with 5 bases between. This CDR3 has 12 amino acids. The CDR3 reads CASSYRGYEQYF. Written as DNA, the CDR3 is TGTGCCAGCAGTTACAGGGGCTACGAGCAGTACTTC.

CDR3 DNA: TGCACCAGCAGCCAGACCACGGGACTTCTCACAGATACGCAGTATTTT. Translating it yields CTSSQTTGLLTDTQYF. This chain links TRBV1 with TRBJ2-3; the table's D call, TRBD2, was not checked against the DNA. TRBV1 is a documented pseudogene. The CDR3 has 16 residues.

V and J are TRBV2 and TRBJ2-7; 7 positions agree with TRBD1. Germline V gives CDR1 SNHLY, CDR2 FYNNEI. V lost 3 bases to trimming and J lost 0 bases; unmatched junction nucleotides: 8. CDR3 length equals 16 residues. CDR3 sequence (DNA): TGTGCCAGCAGTGAGTCGGGCAGGGGGAGCTCCTACGAGCAGTACTTC. Protein: CASSESGRGSSYEQYF.

This chain connects TRBV5-5 to TRBJ1-5; D is perhaps TRBD1 (6 bases). The CDR3 has 15 residues. The ends were cut back, 1 base at V and 3 bases at J, with 11 bases in the middle. The V gene's germline CDR1 is SGHKS and CDR2 YYEKEE (reference sequence). CDR3 DNA: TGTGCCAGCAGCTTGATACAGGGAGACAATCAGCCCCAGCATTTT. Its translation is CASSLIQGDNQPQHF.

The chain combines TRBV5-1 with TRBJ1-4, with a tentative D call TRBD1 (5 bases). The length of the CDR3 is 17 residues. CDR1 is SGHRS, CDR2 YFSETQ, per germline. Deletions cut 1 base from V and 2 bases from J, with 15 bases between. The CDR3 DNA follows: TGCGCCAGCAGCTTGTACGGGGGTCTTGTGACTAATGAAAAACTGTTTTTT. This encodes CASSLYGGLVTNEKLFF.

This clone was seen more than once but under ten times. The rearrangement uses TRBV28 and TRBJ1-5; TRBD1 agrees at 9 bases. J gave up 5 bases and V 6 bases, and 8 bases lay outside the gene matches. In germline, CDR1 is MDHEN, CDR2 SYDVKM. The CDR3 contains 15 residues. The CDR3 nucleotides read TGTGCCAGCAGCCTCCCGACAGGGGGAGATCAGCCCCAGCATTTT. Residues: CASSLPTGGDQPQHF.

The chain joins TRBV6-2 or TRBV6-3 to TRBJ2-3, with TRBD1 as a possible D gene (5 bases). The CDR3 contains 16 residues. From germline, CDR1 is MNHEY and CDR2 SVGEGT. Trimming took 5 bases from V and 7 from J, leaving 22 bases between them. CDR3 bases: TGTGCCAGCAGTAGGGGCGGCAGTGCCTACCTTCATACGCAGTATTTT. Translated: CASSRGGSAYLHTQYF.

This chain uses TRBV2 with TRBJ1-5; D might be TRBD1 (5 bases). Germline V CDR1 and CDR2: SNHLY, FYNNEI. CDR3 length: 13 residues. V gave up 9 bases and J gave up 4 bases, with 13 bases separating them. The CDR3 is CASGALPNQPQHF. The DNA of the CDR3 is TGTGCCAGTGGGGCCTTACCTAATCAGCCCCAGCATTTT.

The V and J genes are TRBV3-1 (or the pseudogene TRBV3-2) and TRBJ1-1; D remains ambiguous. This CDR3 region has 14 residues. The germline V gene encodes CDR1 LGHDT and CDR2 YNNKEL (reference sequence). V dropped 1 base and J dropped 7 bases, with 13 bases sitting between them. The CDR3 loop is CASSQGFEMIEAFF. The CDR3 DNA follows: TGTGCCAGCAGCCAAGGTTTTGAGATGATTGAAGCTTTCTTT.

The chain carries TRBV4-3 and TRBJ2-3, with a tentative D call TRBD2 (6 bases). Deletions cut 1 base from V and 6 bases from J, with 17 bases between. Germline V gene sequence: CDR1 LGHNA, CDR2 YSLEER. CDR3 length: 16 residues. CDR3 sequence reads: CASSQVEGAEGDTQYF. Written as DNA, the CDR3 is TGCGCCAGCAGCCAAGTTGAGGGCGCGGAGGGTGATACGCAGTATTTT.

The CDR3 loop reads CASSLEPDSQETQYF. In DNA form, the CDR3 reads TGTGCCAGCAGCTTAGAGCCCGACAGCCAAGAGACCCAGTACTTC. The rearrangement links TRBV11-3 to TRBJ2-5; D possibly corresponds to TRBD1 (5 bases). With 0 bases removed from V and 1 base from J, the gap between germline ends came to 9 bases. The CDR3 contains 15 residues. CDR1 and CDR2 (germline): SGHNT, YENEEA.

CDR3 DNA: TGTGCCAGTAGTGCGGGACTAGCGGGGGCGCGGGAAAACATTCAGTACTTC. Residues: CASSAGLAGARENIQYF. The J gene is TRBJ2-4, the V gene TRBV19; 14 nucleotides line up with TRBD2. The V segment lost 5 bases and the J segment 5 bases; nucleotides outside the gene matches: 8. CDR1 is LNHDA and CDR2 is SQIVND in the germline V gene (reference sequence). CDR3 length: 17 amino acids.

The CDR3 here is CASSYGTGYEQYF. Written as DNA, the CDR3 is TGTGCCAGCAGTTACGGGACAGGGTACGAGCAGTACTTC. The rearrangement links TRBV6-5 to TRBJ2-7, with 9 bases identical to TRBD1. Germline assignment: CDR1 MNHEY and CDR2 SVGAGI. The V and J ends lost 2 bases and 4 bases, in that order; junction bases with no gene match: 0. This CDR3 spans 13 amino acids.

This clone was seen just once. The gene calls are TRBV7-6 and TRBJ2-6; no reliable D call. Germline V gene lookup returns CDR1 SGHVS and CDR2 FNYEAQ. The CDR3 contains 15 residues. Trimming left V 6 bases short and J 0 bases short, with 9 bases between. CDR3 in DNA: TGTGCCAGCAGTCACAGACGCTCTGGGGCCAACGTCCTGACTTTC. Translated, it gives CASSHRRSGANVLTF.

In DNA form, the CDR3 reads TGTGCCAGCAGCCCCGGACAGGGACACACAGATACGCAGTATTTT. Residues: CASSPGQGHTDTQYF. The genes are TRBV7-3 and TRBJ2-3; TRBD1 aligns across 8 bases. The germline CDR1 and CDR2 sequences are SGHTA and FQGTGA. J gave up 2 bases and V 5 bases, and 6 bases lay outside the gene matches. The length of the CDR3 is 15 residues. Full variable domain (remainder filled in from reference TRBV7-3 and TRBJ2-3): GAGVSQTPSNKVTEKGKYVELRCDPISGHTALYWYRQSLGQGPEFLIYFQGTGAADDSGLPNDRFFAVRPEGSVSTLKIQRTERGDSAVYLCASSPGQGHTDTQYFGPGTRLTVL.

The chain links TRBV2 to TRBJ1-3; TRBD1 might be the D (6 bases). Looked up from germline, CDR1 is SNHLY and CDR2 is FYNNEI. Trimming took off 5 bases at V and 0 bases at J, with 14 bases between the two ends. The CDR3 is 16 amino acids. The CDR3 loop is CASSPGHLSSGNTIYF. Written as DNA, the CDR3 is TGTGCCAGCAGTCCGGGACATCTTAGCTCTGGAAACACCATATATTTT.

This clone was detected once. V usage is TRBV14 and J usage is TRBJ2-7, with a possible D match to TRBD1 (6 bases). The CDR3 is made up of 13 amino acids. The germline V and J ends were trimmed by 4 bases and 6 bases, with 13 bases remaining between them. Germline V gene sequence: CDR1 SGHDN, CDR2 FVKESK. This CDR3 reads CASSPGAGVEQYF. CDR3 coding DNA: TGTGCCAGCAGCCCCGGAGCAGGGGTCGAGCAGTACTTC.

V and J are TRBV5-6 and TRBJ1-2; maybe TRBD1 (5 bases). CDR1 and CDR2 from the germline V gene are SGHDT and YYEEEE. This CDR3 has 15 residues. Trimming removed 1 base from V and 5 bases from J, with 15 bases in between. CDR3 loop: CASSLRWQGFYGYTF. CDR3 sequence (DNA): TGTGCCAGCAGCTTGAGGTGGCAGGGTTTTTATGGCTACACCTTC. The complete variable domain, with remaining parts taken from reference TRBV5-6 and TRBJ1-2, reads DAGVTQSPTHLIKTRGQQVTLRCSPKSGHDTVSWYQQALGQGPQFIFQYYEEEERQRGNFPDRFSGHQFPNYSSELNVNALLLGDSALYLCASSLRWQGFYGYTFGSGTRLTVV.

This clone was observed a few times. The chain's CDR3 is CASSLLGLQSYEQYF. CDR3 DNA: TGTGCCAGCAGTTTACTAGGACTACAATCCTACGAGCAGTACTTC. The chain links TRBV27 to TRBJ2-7; perhaps TRBD2 as D (6 bases). Germline CDR1 is MNHEY and CDR2 is SMNVEV (reference sequence). The ends were cut back, 2 bases at V and 1 base at J, with 12 bases in the middle. This CDR3 is built from 15 residues.

The CDR3 DNA follows: TGTGCCAGCAGCTTAGCGGGAGTCGGTAACTATGGCTACACCTTC. Protein sequence: CASSLAGVGNYGYTF. This chain uses TRBV7-2 with TRBJ1-2; D unresolved. This CDR3 has 15 amino acids. Trimming left V 0 bases short and J 1 base short, with 9 bases between. Germline CDR1 and CDR2: SGHTA and FQGNSA.

This clone came up a few times. The gene calls are TRBV5-1 and TRBJ1-2; D perhaps matches TRBD1 (5 bases). CDR1 and CDR2 (germline): SGHRS, YFSETQ. V gave up 5 bases and J gave up 4 bases, with 12 bases separating them. The CDR3 spans 13 residues. The CDR3 loop is CASRPTGTYGYTF. The CDR3, as DNA: TGCGCCAGCAGACCAACAGGTACCTATGGCTACACCTTC. Looking up the rest from reference TRBV5-1 and TRBJ1-2 gives the full variable domain: KAGVTQTPRYLIKTRGQQVTLSCSPISGHRSVSWYQQTPGQGLQFLFEYFSETQRNKGNFPGRFSGRQFSNSRSEMNVSTLELGDSALYLCASRPTGTYGYTFGSGTRLTVV.

The chain has TRBV7-6 and TRBJ1-1, with D possibly matching TRBD1 (5 bases). The germline V gene encodes CDR1 SGHVS and CDR2 FNYEAQ. V dropped 5 bases and J dropped 11 bases, with 27 bases sitting between them. This CDR3 spans 16 amino acids. This CDR3 reads CASSPLLGGTLKAAFF. The CDR3 nucleotides read TGTGCCAGCAGCCCTCTCCTTGGCGGGACTCTCAAGGCGGCTTTCTTT.

The rearrangement joins TRBV11-2 to TRBJ2-3; TRBD2 matches 9 bases. The CDR3 sequence is 15 residues long. From germline, CDR1 is SGHAT and CDR2 FQNNGV. With 3 bases clipped from V and 2 bases from J, the junction kept 3 bases outside the gene matches. The CDR3 loop reads CASSFRGRATDTQYF. The CDR3 nucleotides are TGTGCCAGCAGCTTCCGCGGGAGGGCCACAGATACGCAGTATTTT.

V is TRBV10-1 and J is TRBJ1-2, with 7 bases lining up with TRBD1. CDR1 WNHNN and CDR2 SYGVQD come from the germline V gene (reference sequence). J lost 3 bases, V lost 8 bases, and 6 bases had no gene match. The CDR3 is 13 amino acids. Here the CDR3 DNA reads TGCGCCAGCCAAGGCCAGGGGGACTATGGCTACACCTTC. Protein sequence: CASQGQGDYGYTF.

This clone was seen a single time. This sequence joins TRBV7-6 and TRBJ1-5; weak D call: TRBD1 (6 bases). The germline V gene has CDR1 SGHVS and CDR2 FNYEAQ. The V end lost 1 base, the J end lost 7 bases, and 8 bases lay between the germline ends. The CDR3 runs to 13 residues. For the CDR3, the DNA is TGTGCCAGCAGCTTAGGCAGGGGACAGCCCCAGCATTTT. This encodes CASSLGRGQPQHF.

V gene TRBV15 combines with J gene TRBJ1-2; 9 bases align to TRBD1. The CDR3 contains 12 residues. The J segment lost 4 bases and the V segment lost 9 bases, leaving 3 bases of the junction unmatched. The V gene's germline CDR1 is LNHNV and CDR2 YYDKDF (reference sequence). CDR3 coding DNA: TGTGCCACGGCGGACAGGGGCTATGGCTACACCTTC. Translation gives CATADRGYGYTF.

The rearrangement uses TRBV5-4 and TRBJ1-1, with TRBD1 as a possible D gene (6 bases). This CDR3 region has 16 residues. Germline V gene sequence: CDR1 SGHNT, CDR2 YYREEE (reference sequence). The germline V and J ends were trimmed by 2 bases and 5 bases, with 19 bases remaining between them. The CDR3 here is CASSFIKTGRQTEAFF. CDR3 nucleotide sequence: TGTGCCAGCAGCTTCATCAAGACAGGCCGACAGACTGAAGCTTTCTTT.

This clone appeared once. This chain links TRBV18 with TRBJ1-1; weak D call: TRBD1 (5 bases). Germline V gives CDR1 KGHSH, CDR2 LQKENI. The CDR3 contains 14 residues. The V gene lost 3 bases and the J gene lost 1 base, with 9 bases spanning the gap. The CDR3 bases are TGTGCCAGCTCACCGGCCAGGGCGAACACTGAAGCTTTCTTT. Protein product: CASSPARANTEAFF.